One and the same sample provided the 18 T cell receptor beta chains below, sequenced in a study of T-cell reconstitution after alpha-beta-depleted transplantation in children (dated by TCRdb to 2016 to 2017). In light of the paper, this sample's treatment or condition label describes: allogeneic hematopoietic cell transplantation with graft depleted of TCRalphabeta T cells and CD19 B cells. The library was obtained by PCR. The instrument given in TCRdb is Illumina HiSeq 2500. TCR libraries were prepared with molecular barcoding, using unique molecular identifiers to normalize TCRbeta repertoire quantification. Using fastp trimming at Q25 and MiXCR clonotype assembly, TCRdb reanalyzed the public sequencing data and kept in-frame beta chains. Entries that share a CDR3 protein sequence are merged under the most common genes and DNA. A total of about 980,000 distinct CDR3 sequences appear in this sample, under 30% of them only once. The top ten clonotypes cover under 30% of the sample.

The sample consisted of PBMCs, mostly from graft donor cells, taken 360 days after TCRalphabeta/CD19-depleted stem cell transplant. The receptors shown here come from a boy under three years old who had a stem cell transplant for SCID, so the T cells may come from the graft donor.

This rearrangement joins TRBV12-3 or TRBV12-4 to TRBJ1-5; no reliable D call. Trimming removed 3 bases at V and 0 bases at J, with 9 bases between. The CDR3 extends over 15 amino acids. CDR3: CASSLIGYSNQPQHF. Here the CDR3 DNA reads TGTGCCAGCAGTTTGATAGGGTATAGCAATCAGCCCCAGCATTTT.

This clonotype was seen a few times. The V gene is TRBV5-1, the J gene TRBJ1-4, with D unresolved. The V end was cut by 0 bases, the J end by 7 bases, with 10 bases between. Germline values: CDR1 SGHRS, CDR2 YFSETQ. This CDR3 spans 14 amino acids. The CDR3 sequence: CASSLGRVGEKLFF. Written as DNA, the CDR3 is TGCGCCAGCAGCTTGGGAAGGGTTGGTGAAAAACTGTTTTTT.

V and J are TRBV7-9 and TRBJ2-3; 8 nucleotides line up with TRBD1. Germline V lookup: CDR1 SEHNR, CDR2 FQNEAQ (reference sequence). The length of the CDR3 is 16 residues. Trimming cost V 0 bases and J 0 bases; bases outside gene matches: 2. The CDR3 sequence: CASSLAWTGSTDTQYF. The DNA for the CDR3 is TGTGCCAGCAGCTTAGCCTGGACAGGGAGCACAGATACGCAGTATTTT.

The chain carries TRBV7-9 and TRBJ1-1, with a tentative D call TRBD1 (6 bases). The CDR3 spans 17 residues. Trimming cost V 1 base and J 6 bases, with 21 bases left between them. CDR1 SEHNR and CDR2 FQNEAQ come from the germline V gene (reference sequence). The DNA of the CDR3 is TGTGCCAGCAGCTTAGGGATCGGGGGCAGGGGTAACTCTGAAGCTTTCTTT. Encoded protein: CASSLGIGGRGNSEAFF.

V is TRBV25-1 and J is TRBJ2-5; a possible D gene is TRBD2 (5 bases). From germline, CDR1 is MGHDK and CDR2 SYGVNS. The CDR3 extends over 16 amino acids. Between the trimmed V and J ends, which lost 3 bases and 5 bases, there was a span of 19 bases. The CDR3 here is CASSDPRLALGETQYF. In DNA, the CDR3 is TGTGCCAGCAGTGACCCTCGGCTAGCTCTAGGGGAGACCCAGTACTTC. Full variable domain (outside the CDR3, taken from reference TRBV25-1 and TRBJ2-5): EADIYQTPRYLVIGTGKKITLECSQTMGHDKMYWYQQDPGMELHLIHYSYGVNSTEKGDLSSESTVSRIRTEHFPLTLESARPSHTSQYLCASSDPRLALGETQYFGPGTRLLVL.

This sequence joins TRBV25-1 and TRBJ2-5; 10 positions match TRBD2. The V gene end was trimmed by 2 bases and the J gene end by 4 bases; junction bases not matched to a gene: 4. The CDR3 extends over 15 amino acids. Germline V gene sequence: CDR1 MGHDK, CDR2 SYGVNS. The CDR3 loop is CASSEGGLARETQYF. The CDR3 DNA reads as TGTGCCAGCAGTGAAGGGGGACTAGCGAGAGAGACCCAGTACTTC.

The chain is built from TRBV5-1 and TRBJ1-5; a weak D match, TRBD1 (5 bases). CDR1 and CDR2 (germline): SGHRS, YFSETQ. The CDR3 runs 14 residues. The V end was cut by 1 base, the J end by 7 bases, with 12 bases between. The CDR3 reads CASSLWGMEQPQHF. The CDR3, as DNA: TGCGCCAGCAGCTTGTGGGGGATGGAGCAGCCCCAGCATTTT.

This clonotype was detected only a few times. The chain has TRBV6-5 and TRBJ2-1, with TRBD2 matching 8 bases. This CDR3 region has 14 residues. Germline V gives CDR1 MNHEY, CDR2 SVGAGI. The junction had 9 bases not matched to a gene; V was cut back by 2 bases and J by 12 bases. CDR3 region: CASSYGLAGTRQFF. CDR3 DNA sequence: TGTGCCAGCAGTTACGGGTTAGCGGGGACCCGGCAGTTCTTC.

This clonotype occurred a few times. The CDR3 here is CASSFQQGVSDEQFF. The CDR3 DNA follows: TGTGCCAGCAGTTTTCAACAGGGGGTATCCGATGAGCAGTTCTTC. The genes are TRBV12-3 or TRBV12-4 and TRBJ2-1; TRBD1 agrees at 8 bases. CDR3 length: 15 amino acids. Trimming removed 3 bases from V and 8 bases from J; junction bases left unmatched: 9.

The rearrangement links TRBV20-1 to TRBJ2-1; TRBD2 matches 10 bases. Germline V gene lookup returns CDR1 DFQATT and CDR2 SNEGSKA (reference sequence). With V trimmed by 0 bases and J by 8 bases, 13 bases remained unmatched. The CDR3 has 17 amino acids. CDR3 nucleotide sequence: TGCAGTGCTAGAGATCGGAGTAGCGGGGGGCTACGGGATGAGCAGTTCTTC. The encoded protein is CSARDRSSGGLRDEQFF.

The CDR3 DNA reads TGTGCCAGCAGCCAAGGATATCACAACACCGGGGAGCTGTTTTTT. Translated, it gives CASSQGYHNTGELFF. The V and J genes are TRBV3-1 and TRBJ2-2; no reliable D call. The CDR3 runs 15 residues. Trimming shortened V by 1 base and J by 2 bases, and 8 bases separated the two germline ends. Germline V lookup: CDR1 LGHDT, CDR2 YNNKEL (reference sequence).

J is TRBJ2-1 and V is TRBV15, with TRBD2 matching 14 bases. This CDR3 spans 17 amino acids. Germline-derived CDR1 and CDR2 are LNHNV and YYDKDF (reference sequence). Unmatched junction bases numbered 9, after V lost 5 bases and J lost 6 bases. As DNA, the CDR3 is TGTGCCACCAGCGTGACTAGCGGGGGGGCAAGGTTCAATGAGCAGTTCTTC. Translated, it gives CATSVTSGGARFNEQFF.

The table lists this clonotype with many counts. The rearrangement joins TRBV13 to TRBJ2-7, with D perhaps matching TRBD2 (5 bases). Trimming pared 4 bases from V and 0 bases from J, leaving 13 bases between. Germline lookup yields CDR1 PRHDT and CDR2 FYEKMQ (reference sequence). This CDR3 comprises 15 residues. The CDR3 DNA is TGTGCCAGCAGCTCCCAATCTGAGGGCTCCTACGAGCAGTACTTC. This gives the protein CASSSQSEGSYEQYF.

The chain employs TRBV10-3 and TRBJ1-5, with D hard to call. The V and J ends lost 1 base and 5 bases respectively, with 12 bases between them. Germline assignment: CDR1 ENHRY and CDR2 SYGVKD. The CDR3 length is 15 residues. In nucleotides, the CDR3 is TGTGCCATCAGTGAGTTGGAGCCAGTTGATCAGCCCCAGCATTTT. Encoded protein: CAISELEPVDQPQHF.

This clonotype came up a few times. DNA for the CDR3: TGTGCCAGCAGCCCCAGGGGTTTCGGCACAGATACGCAGTATTTT. This codes for CASSPRGFGTDTQYF. This chain joins TRBV7-2 and TRBJ2-3; D might be TRBD1 (6 bases). The CDR3 is 15 residues long. With 5 bases removed from V and 1 base from J, the gap between germline ends came to 13 bases. The germline CDR1 and CDR2 sequences are SGHTA and FQGNSA.

This chain joins TRBV29-1 and TRBJ1-1; D uncertain. Germline V gene lookup returns CDR1 SQVTM and CDR2 ANQGSEA. The CDR3 extends over 14 amino acids. Trimming took off 4 bases at V and 8 bases at J, with 20 bases between the two ends. CDR3 loop: CSVAEPGEWREAFF. CDR3 DNA sequence: TGCAGCGTTGCGGAGCCAGGCGAGTGGCGGGAAGCTTTCTTT.

The chain combines TRBV12-3 or TRBV12-4 with TRBJ2-2; D possibly corresponds to TRBD1 (6 bases). Trimming took off 1 base at V and 4 bases at J, with 10 bases between the two ends. The CDR3 sequence is 15 residues long. The CDR3 nucleotides are TGTGCCAGCAGTTTAGGGGACATACTCACCGGGGAGCTGTTTTTT. This gives the protein CASSLGDILTGELFF.

This clonotype occurred many times. Mismatch with germline at one junction end may stem from a read error. The chain is built from TRBV7-6 and TRBJ2-7, with D possibly matching TRBD1 (6 bases). The CDR3 sequence is 12 residues long. Germline V gene lookup returns CDR1 SGHVS and CDR2 FNYEAQ. This chain's CDR3 is CASSGETGIVDF. CDR3 bases: TGTGCCAGCAGCGGCGAAACAGGGATAGTGGACTTC.